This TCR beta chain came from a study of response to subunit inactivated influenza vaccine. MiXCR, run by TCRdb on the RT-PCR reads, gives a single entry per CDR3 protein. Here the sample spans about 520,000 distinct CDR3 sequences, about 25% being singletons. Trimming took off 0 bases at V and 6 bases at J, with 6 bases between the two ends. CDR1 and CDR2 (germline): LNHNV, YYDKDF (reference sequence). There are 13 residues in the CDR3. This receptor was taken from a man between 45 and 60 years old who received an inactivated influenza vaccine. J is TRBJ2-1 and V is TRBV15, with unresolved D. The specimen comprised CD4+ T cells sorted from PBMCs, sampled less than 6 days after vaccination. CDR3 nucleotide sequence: TGTGCCACCAGCAGAGATCCCACCAATGAGCAGTTCTTC. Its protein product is CATSRDPTNEQFF.